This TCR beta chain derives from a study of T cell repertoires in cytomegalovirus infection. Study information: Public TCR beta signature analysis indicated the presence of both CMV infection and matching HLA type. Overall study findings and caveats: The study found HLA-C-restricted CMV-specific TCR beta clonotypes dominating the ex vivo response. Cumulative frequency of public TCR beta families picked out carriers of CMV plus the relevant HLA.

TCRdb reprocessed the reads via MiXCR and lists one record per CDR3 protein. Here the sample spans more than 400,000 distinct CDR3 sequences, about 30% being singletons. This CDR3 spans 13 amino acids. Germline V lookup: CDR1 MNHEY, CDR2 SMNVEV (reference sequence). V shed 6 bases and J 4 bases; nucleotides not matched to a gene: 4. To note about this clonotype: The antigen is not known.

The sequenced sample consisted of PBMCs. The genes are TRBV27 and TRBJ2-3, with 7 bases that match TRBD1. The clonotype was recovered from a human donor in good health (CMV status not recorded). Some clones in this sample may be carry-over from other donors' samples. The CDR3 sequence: CASSFRGSDTQYF. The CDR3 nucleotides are TGTGCCAGCAGCTTCAGGGGGTCAGATACGCAGTATTTT.